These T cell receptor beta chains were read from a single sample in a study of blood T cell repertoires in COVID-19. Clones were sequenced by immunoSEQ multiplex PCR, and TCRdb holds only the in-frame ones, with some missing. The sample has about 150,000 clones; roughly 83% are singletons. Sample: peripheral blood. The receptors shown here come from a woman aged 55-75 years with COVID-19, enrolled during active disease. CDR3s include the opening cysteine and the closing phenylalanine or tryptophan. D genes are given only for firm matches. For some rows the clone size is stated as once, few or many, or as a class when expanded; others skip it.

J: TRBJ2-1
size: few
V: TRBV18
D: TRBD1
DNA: TGTGCCAGCTCACCAGAGGGGGCGGCCAATGAGCAGTTCTTC
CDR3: CASSPEGAANEQFF

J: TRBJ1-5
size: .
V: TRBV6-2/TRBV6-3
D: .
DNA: TGTGCCAGCAGTTACGGCCAAGTGTGGGCGAACCCCCAGCATTTT
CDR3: CASSYGQVWANPQHF

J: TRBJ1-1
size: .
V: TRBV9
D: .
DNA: TGTGCCAGCAGCGTAGATGCAGGGCTGAACACTGAAGCTTTCTTT
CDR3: CASSVDAGLNTEAFF

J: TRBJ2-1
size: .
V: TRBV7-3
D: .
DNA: TGTGCCAGCAGTTCTCGTCGGAGCTCCTACAATGAGCAGTTCTTC
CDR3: CASSSRRSSYNEQFF

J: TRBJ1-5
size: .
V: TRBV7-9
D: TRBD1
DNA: TGTGCCAGCAGCTTTTCAGGGGGCAACTATCAGCCCCAGCATTTT
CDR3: CASSFSGGNYQPQHF

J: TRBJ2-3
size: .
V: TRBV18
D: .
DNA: TGTGCCAGCTCACTACTGATCTCAGATACGCAGTATTTT
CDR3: CASSLLISDTQYF

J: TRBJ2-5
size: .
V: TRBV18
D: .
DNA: TGTGCCAGCTCACCGAGTAAAGGGAGTAAAACCCAGTACTTC
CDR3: CASSPSKGSKTQYF

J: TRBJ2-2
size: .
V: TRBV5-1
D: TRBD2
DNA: TGCGCCAGCAGCTCGGTAGCGGGTGGGAACACCGGGGAGCTGTTTTTT
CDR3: CASSSVAGGNTGELFF

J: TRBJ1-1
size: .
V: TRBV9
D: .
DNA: TGTGCCAGCAGCGTAGTCCCGGGAAACACTGAAGCTTTCTTT
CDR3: CASSVVPGNTEAFF

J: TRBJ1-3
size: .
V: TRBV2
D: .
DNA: TGTGCCAGCGGGTACTATACCGCTGGAAACACCATATATTTT
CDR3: CASGYYTAGNTIYF

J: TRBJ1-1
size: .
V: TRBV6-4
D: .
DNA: TGTGCCAGCAGGGATTACAGCACGGGAACTGAAGCTTTCTTT
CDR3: CASRDYSTGTEAFF

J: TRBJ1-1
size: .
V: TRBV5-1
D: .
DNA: TGCGCCAGCAGCTGGAGCCGGGACACTGAAGCTTTCTTT
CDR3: CASSWSRDTEAFF

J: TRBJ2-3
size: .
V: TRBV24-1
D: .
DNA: TGTGCCACCAGTGATTTCAGGATGGTCCCAGATACGCAGTATTTT
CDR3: CATSDFRMVPDTQYF

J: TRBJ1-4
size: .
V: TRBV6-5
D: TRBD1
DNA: TGTGCCAGCAGGGGACAGGGGTTCGAAAAACTGTTTTTT
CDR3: CASRGQGFEKLFF

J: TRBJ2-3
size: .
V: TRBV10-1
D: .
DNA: TGCGCCAGCAGTGAAGGGGGGGGCGAAACAGATACGCAGTATTTT
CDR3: CASSEGGGETDTQYF

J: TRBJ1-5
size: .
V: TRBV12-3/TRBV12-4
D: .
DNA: TGTGCCAGCAGACCCGACAGTTCCCAGCCCCAGCATTTT
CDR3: CASRPDSSQPQHF

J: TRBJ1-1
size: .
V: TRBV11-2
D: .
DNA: TGTGCCAGCAGCCCTGGGTGGCAGGCGGAGGAGGCTTTCTTT
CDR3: CASSPGWQAEEAFF

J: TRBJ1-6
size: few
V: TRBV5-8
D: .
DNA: TGTGCCAGCAGCTCTGAACAGGTTTCACCCCTCCACTTT
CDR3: CASSSEQVSPLHF

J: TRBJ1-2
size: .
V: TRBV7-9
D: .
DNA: TGTGCCAGCAGCCCAGTCCGGGTGCATGGCTACACCTTC
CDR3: CASSPVRVHGYTF

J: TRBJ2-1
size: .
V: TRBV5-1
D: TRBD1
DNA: TGCGCCAGCAGCCAGGACAGGGGGTATGAGCAGTTCTTC
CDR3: CASSQDRGYEQFF

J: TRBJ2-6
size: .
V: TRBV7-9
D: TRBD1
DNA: TGTGCCAGCAGCTATCTGACAGGGGGGATTGGGGCCAACGTCCTGACTTTC
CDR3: CASSYLTGGIGANVLTF

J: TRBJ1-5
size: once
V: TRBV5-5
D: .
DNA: TGTGCCAGCAGCATACAGGATCAGCCCCAGCATTTT
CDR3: CASSIQDQPQHF

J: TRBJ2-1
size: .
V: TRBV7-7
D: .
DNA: TGTGCTAGCAGCCCCTCCCGAGCTCCCGATGAGCAGTTCTTC
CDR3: CASSPSRAPDEQFF

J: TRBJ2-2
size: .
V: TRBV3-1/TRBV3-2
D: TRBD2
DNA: TGTGCCAGCAGCCCGCGGAGACTAGCGGGAGGGGGGACCGGGGAGCTGTTTTTT
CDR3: CASSPRRLAGGGTGELFF

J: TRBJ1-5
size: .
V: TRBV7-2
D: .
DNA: TGTGCCAGCAGCCCAACGGGCAGGGAGGGACAGCCCCAGCATTTT
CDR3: CASSPTGREGQPQHF

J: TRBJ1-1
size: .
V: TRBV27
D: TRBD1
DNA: TGTGCCAGCAGTTCTTGGACAGGGGACACTGAAGCTTTCTTT
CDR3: CASSSWTGDTEAFF

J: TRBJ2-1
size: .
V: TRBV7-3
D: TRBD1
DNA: TGTGCCAGCAGCACATCGGGACAGGGAACTGAGCAGTTCTTC
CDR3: CASSTSGQGTEQFF

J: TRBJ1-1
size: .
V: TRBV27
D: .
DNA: TGTGCCAGCAGCATGACTGAAGCTTTCTTT
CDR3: CASSMTEAFF

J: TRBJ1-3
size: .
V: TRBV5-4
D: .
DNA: TGTGCCAGCAGCTTGGCGGGTCCTTCTGGAAACACCATATATTTT
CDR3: CASSLAGPSGNTIYF

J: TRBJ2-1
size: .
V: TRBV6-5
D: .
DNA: TGTGCCAGCACCTTAACGATGGCGGGACGAAATGAGCAGTTCTTC
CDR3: CASTLTMAGRNEQFF

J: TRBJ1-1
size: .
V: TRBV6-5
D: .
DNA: TGTGCCAGCAGGATAGGGAGGGCCACTGAAGCTTTCTTT
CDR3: CASRIGRATEAFF

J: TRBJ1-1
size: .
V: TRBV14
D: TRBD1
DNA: TGTGCCAGCAGCCGACCCGGGACAGGGCTCACTGAAGCTTTCTTT
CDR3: CASSRPGTGLTEAFF

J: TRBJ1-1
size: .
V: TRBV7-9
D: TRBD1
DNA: TGTGCCAGCAGCGCAGACAGGGGAGGCACTGAAGCTTTCTTT
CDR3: CASSADRGGTEAFF

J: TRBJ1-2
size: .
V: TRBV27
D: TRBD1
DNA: TGTGCCAGCACCTCACTCACAGGGGCAGTCTATGGCTACACCTTC
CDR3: CASTSLTGAVYGYTF

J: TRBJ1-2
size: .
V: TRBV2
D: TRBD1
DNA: TGTGCCAGCGCCGGGACAGGGGGAACTGGCTACACCTTC
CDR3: CASAGTGGTGYTF

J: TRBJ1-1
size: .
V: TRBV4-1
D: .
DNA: TGCGCCAGCAGCCAAGACCCTGTGGCAGGGAGGACTGAAGCTTTCTTT
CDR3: CASSQDPVAGRTEAFF

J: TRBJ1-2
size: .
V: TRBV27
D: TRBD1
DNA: TGTGCCAGCAGTTTAGGGCAGGGGGCTGGCTACACCTTC
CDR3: CASSLGQGAGYTF

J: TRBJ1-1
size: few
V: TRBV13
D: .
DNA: TGTGCCAGCAGCTTAGGCCCGGTAAACACTGAAGCTTTCTTT
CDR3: CASSLGPVNTEAFF

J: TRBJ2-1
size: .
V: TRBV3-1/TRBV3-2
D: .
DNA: TGTGCCAGCAGCCAAGTAATAGGCGGGTTGAATGAGCAGTTCTTC
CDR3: CASSQVIGGLNEQFF

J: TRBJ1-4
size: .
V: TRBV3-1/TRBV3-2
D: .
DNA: TGTGCCAGCAGCCAACCCGACGGGAATAATGAAAAACTGTTTTTT
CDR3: CASSQPDGNNEKLFF

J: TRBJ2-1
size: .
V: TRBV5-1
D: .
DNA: TGCGCCAGCAGCTTGGTGGTGACGGGCTCCTACAATGAGCAGTTCTTC
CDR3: CASSLVVTGSYNEQFF

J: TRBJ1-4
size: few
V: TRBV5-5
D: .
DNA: TGTGCCAGCAGCTTGGGGGGAACAGGGAATGAAAAACTGTTTTTT
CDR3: CASSLGGTGNEKLFF

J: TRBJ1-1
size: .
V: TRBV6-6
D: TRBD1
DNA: TGTGCCAGCAGTTTAGGGGGGACAGGGAAGGCTTTCTTT
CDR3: CASSLGGTGKAFF

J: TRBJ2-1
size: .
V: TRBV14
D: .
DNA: TGTGCCAGCAGCCAAGTAGATGAGCAGTTCTTC
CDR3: CASSQVDEQFF

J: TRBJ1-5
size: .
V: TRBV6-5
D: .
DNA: TGTGCCAGCAGTTACGATTATCAGGTACTGCCCCAGCATTTT
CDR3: CASSYDYQVLPQHF

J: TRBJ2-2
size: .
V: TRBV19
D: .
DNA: TGTGCCACCCTGGCCTTATGGGGCCGGGAGCTGTTTTTT
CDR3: CATLALWGRELFF

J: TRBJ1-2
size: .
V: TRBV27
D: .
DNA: TGTGCCAGCAGTTTTGGGGGGGCAGCTAACTATGGCTACACCTTC
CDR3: CASSFGGAANYGYTF

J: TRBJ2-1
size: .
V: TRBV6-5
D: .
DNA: TGTGCCAGCAGCTACGGGTGGGGCAGAGCGACTAATGAGCAGTTCTTC
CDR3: CASSYGWGRATNEQFF

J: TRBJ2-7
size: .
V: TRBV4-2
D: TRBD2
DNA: TGTGCCAGCAGGTACGAGGAAGGGCGGGAGGGTCACGAGCAGTACTTC
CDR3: CASRYEEGREGHEQYF

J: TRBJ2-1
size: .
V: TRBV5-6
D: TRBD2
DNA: TGTGCCAGCAGCTTGGTAGGTGCGGGGGGCCGGTACAATGAGCAGTTCTTC
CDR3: CASSLVGAGGRYNEQFF

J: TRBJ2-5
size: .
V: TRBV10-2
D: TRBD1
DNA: TGCGCCAGCAGTCCCGGGACAGGGCTTAGGGTTCAAGAGACCCAGTACTTC
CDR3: CASSPGTGLRVQETQYF

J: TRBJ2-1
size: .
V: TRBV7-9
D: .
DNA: TGTGCCAGCAGCCTCCTCTCCGGAGGGTACAATGAGCAGTTCTTC
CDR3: CASSLLSGGYNEQFF

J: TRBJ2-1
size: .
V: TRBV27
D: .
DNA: TGTGCCAGCAGCACTACTAAGGGAGAATACAATGAGCAGTTCTTC
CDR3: CASSTTKGEYNEQFF

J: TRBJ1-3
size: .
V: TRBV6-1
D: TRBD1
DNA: TGTGCCAGCAGTGAAGGACAGGGATACTCTGGAAACACCATATATTTT
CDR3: CASSEGQGYSGNTIYF

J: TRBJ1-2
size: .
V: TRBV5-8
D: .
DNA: TGTGCCAGCAGCCCCCAGGGGTCGGGGTTCGGCTATGGCTACACCTTC
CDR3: CASSPQGSGFGYGYTF

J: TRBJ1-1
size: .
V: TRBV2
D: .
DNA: TGTGCCAGCAGGGTGCGGGGTATAATGAACACTGAAGCTTTCTTT
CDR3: CASRVRGIMNTEAFF